Below are 32 T cell receptor beta chains sequenced from a single sample in a study of blood T cell repertoires in COVID-19. Only in-frame clones appear in the TCRdb table, and some are missing; sequencing was by immunoSEQ multiplex PCR. The table has around 100,000 clones, around nine tenths seen once. The sequenced sample was peripheral blood. These receptors came from a man aged 40-50 years with acute or convalescent COVID-19.

The chain couples TRBV13 to TRBJ2-1; no firm D call. V lost 4 bases and J 8 bases, leaving 6 bases between the germline ends. CDR3 length: 11 residues. The germline CDR1 and CDR2 sequences are PRHDT and FYEKMQ (reference sequence). Here the CDR3 DNA reads TGTGCCAGCAGCTCGTACTATGAGCAGTTCTTC. It is translated as CASSSYYEQFF.

The chain links TRBV6-1 to TRBJ1-5; a possible D gene is TRBD1 (5 bases). Trimming took off 2 bases at V and 2 bases at J, with 10 bases between the two ends. Germline assignment: CDR1 MNHNS and CDR2 SASEGT. The CDR3 is 15 residues long. The CDR3 nucleotides read TGTGCCAGCAGTGAACTGGGGGGGGGCAATCAGCCCCAGCATTTT. The encoded protein is CASSELGGGNQPQHF.

V usage is TRBV14 and J usage is TRBJ1-2; D perhaps matches TRBD1 (5 bases). Germline V gene lookup returns CDR1 SGHDN and CDR2 FVKESK. The length of the CDR3 is 15 residues. V was pared by 4 bases and J by 2 bases, with 14 bases between. The CDR3: CASSLRGGRNYGYTF. The CDR3 DNA reads TGTGCCAGCAGCCTCCGGGGGGGACGAAACTATGGCTACACCTTC.

The rearrangement links TRBV19 to TRBJ1-4; D remains unclear. Between the trimmed V and J ends, which lost 3 bases and 7 bases, there was a span of 15 bases. The germline V gene has CDR1 LNHDA and CDR2 SQIVND (reference sequence). This CDR3 spans 15 amino acids. The CDR3 loop is CASSIRPGTGEKLFF. In DNA, the CDR3 is TGTGCCAGTAGTATCCGGCCGGGTACGGGTGAAAAACTGTTTTTT.

The J gene is TRBJ2-5, the V gene TRBV9; 10 bases are a match to TRBD2. Per germline, CDR1 SGDLS and CDR2 YYNGEE. Trimming took 2 bases from V and 7 from J; bases not matched to a gene: 11. The CDR3 length is 16 residues. This CDR3 is CASSVSPSGGLGTQYF. CDR3 DNA: TGTGCCAGCAGCGTCAGCCCTAGCGGGGGTTTGGGGACCCAGTACTTC.

The chain joins TRBV21-1 to TRBJ1-1; the D call in the table, TRBD1, was not verified against the DNA. TRBV21-1 is marked as a pseudogene. This CDR3 is built from 10 residues. DNA for the CDR3: TGTGCCACCAGAGGGGGAGAAGCTTTCTTT. Translation gives CATRGGEAFF.

This chain uses TRBV11-2 with TRBJ2-7; D remains ambiguous. Per germline, CDR1 SGHAT and CDR2 FQNNGV. CDR3 length: 14 residues. Trimming stripped 3 bases from V and 0 bases from J, with 9 bases between. Here the CDR3 DNA reads TGTGCCAGCAGCTTTGGGTCAGGCTCCTACGAGCAGTACTTC. Encoded protein: CASSFGSGSYEQYF.

The gene calls are TRBV29-1 and TRBJ2-2; no clear D gene. Germline V CDR1 and CDR2: SQVTM, ANQGSEA. V was clipped by 0 bases and J by 8 bases, with 4 bases between them. CDR3 size: 11 residues. Here the CDR3 reads CSVEERGELFF. Written as DNA, the CDR3 is TGCAGCGTTGAAGAACGGGGGGAGCTGTTTTTT.

The rearrangement links TRBV19 to TRBJ1-2; D gene ambiguous. Germline lookup yields CDR1 LNHDA and CDR2 SQIVND (reference sequence). There are 12 residues in the CDR3. V gave up 9 bases and J gave up 0 bases, with 8 bases separating them. The CDR3 sequence is CASAVSNYGYTF. CDR3 coding DNA: TGTGCCAGCGCAGTATCTAACTATGGCTACACCTTC.

The rearrangement joins TRBV6-2 or TRBV6-3 to TRBJ1-2; D perhaps matches TRBD1 (5 bases). V lost 0 bases, J lost 4 bases, and 12 bases lay in between. The CDR3 has 15 residues. Germline V gene sequence: CDR1 MNHEY, CDR2 SVGEGT. CDR3 residues: CASSYSPQVSYGYTF. The CDR3 nucleotides are TGTGCCAGCAGTTACTCCCCACAGGTCTCCTATGGCTACACCTTC.

The genes are TRBV7-9 and TRBJ2-6; unclear D gene. The germline V and J ends were trimmed by 6 bases and 1 base, with 10 bases remaining between them. The CDR3 has 15 amino acids. Germline CDR1 reads SEHNR; CDR2 reads FQNEAQ (reference sequence). CDR3 sequence (DNA): TGTGCCAGCAGTATAACAGAGTCTGGGGCCAACGTCCTGACTTTC. The encoded protein is CASSITESGANVLTF.

The chain combines TRBV3-1 (or the pseudogene TRBV3-2) with TRBJ1-2; D is unclear. Trimming shortened V by 0 bases and J by 5 bases, and 16 bases separated the two germline ends. CDR3 size: 16 residues. Germline assignment: CDR1 LGHDT and CDR2 YNNKEL (reference sequence). CDR3 in amino acids: CASSQEIRRAPYGYTF. CDR3 in DNA: TGTGCCAGCAGCCAAGAGATCAGGAGGGCCCCTTATGGCTACACCTTC.

The chain combines TRBV18 with TRBJ2-1; D may be TRBD1 (6 bases). Trimming pared 4 bases from V and 13 bases from J, leaving 17 bases between. The CDR3 sequence is 13 residues long. The V gene's germline CDR1 is KGHSH and CDR2 LQKENI. The CDR3 protein is CASSLDSERIQFF. DNA for the CDR3: TGTGCCAGCTCACTGGACAGTGAGAGGATTCAGTTCTTC.

The J gene is TRBJ2-1, the V gene TRBV11-2; TRBD2 agrees at 12 bases. The ends lost 2 bases at V and 7 bases at J; junction bases unmatched: 15. Germline CDR1 is SGHAT and CDR2 is FQNNGV. The CDR3 length is 19 residues. The CDR3 loop is CASSLIGLAGGRIRNEQFF. The DNA for the CDR3 is TGTGCCAGCAGCTTAATTGGCCTAGCGGGAGGGCGGATTCGGAATGAGCAGTTCTTC. Looking up the rest from reference TRBV11-2 and TRBJ2-1 gives the full variable domain: EAGVAQSPRYKIIEKRQSVAFWCNPISGHATLYWYQQILGQGPKLLIQFQNNGVVDDSQLPKDRFSAERLKGVDSTLKIQPAKLEDSAVYLCASSLIGLAGGRIRNEQFFGPGTRLTVL.

This chain connects TRBV30 to TRBJ2-7, with TRBD2 matching over 10 bases. In germline, CDR1 is GTSNPN, CDR2 SVGIG (reference sequence). V shed 2 bases and J 2 bases; nucleotides not matched to a gene: 0. This CDR3 contains 13 residues. The CDR3 sequence is CAWSSGGAYEQYF. The CDR3 DNA reads TGTGCCTGGAGTAGCGGGGGGGCCTACGAGCAGTACTTC.

For the CDR3, the DNA is TGTGCCAGCAGCTCCGCCATTCGTACAGGGGTAGGGAGCACTGAAGCTTTCTTT. Encoded protein: CASSSAIRTGVGSTEAFF. The chain uses TRBV7-6 and TRBJ1-1; 7 bases fit TRBD1. This CDR3 comprises 18 residues. V shed 4 bases and J 4 bases; nucleotides not matched to a gene: 18. The germline V gene encodes CDR1 SGHVS and CDR2 FNYEAQ.

The CDR3 loop reads CASSTPGTDYGYTF. The CDR3 DNA reads as TGTGCCAGTAGTACGCCCGGGACAGACTATGGCTACACCTTC. The rearrangement joins TRBV19 to TRBJ1-2; 7 positions agree with TRBD1. CDR3 length: 14 residues. The junction had 5 bases not matched to a gene; V was cut back by 4 bases and J by 3 bases. Germline CDR1 is LNHDA and CDR2 is SQIVND (reference sequence).

The chain employs TRBV5-6 and TRBJ1-6; D is unclear. Per germline, CDR1 SGHDT and CDR2 YYEEEE. The V end lost 1 base, the J end lost 9 bases, and 14 bases lay between the germline ends. The CDR3 sequence is 15 residues long. The CDR3 bases are TGTGCCAGCAGCTTGTTGACTGGCGACGCTTCACCCCTCCACTTT. Protein sequence: CASSLLTGDASPLHF.

A single count supports this clone. The CDR3 DNA is TGTGCCAGCAGCTCCATCTTATTACCGGGTTGGACTGAAGCTTTCTTT. Encoded protein: CASSSILLPGWTEAFF. The chain is built from TRBV5-8 and TRBJ1-1; no definite D call. The CDR3 is made up of 16 amino acids. Germline V gene sequence: CDR1 SGHTS, CDR2 YDEGEE. With 3 bases removed from V and 5 bases from J, the gap between germline ends came to 20 bases.

DNA of the CDR3: TGTGCCAGCACGATGACAGGGGGCAACAATGAGCAGTTCTTC. This encodes CASTMTGGNNEQFF. The chain has TRBV11-2 and TRBJ2-1, with 10 bases that match TRBD1. The junction had 5 bases not matched to a gene; V was cut back by 7 bases and J by 5 bases. CDR3 length: 14 amino acids. The germline CDR1 and CDR2 sequences are SGHAT and FQNNGV.

This chain connects TRBV5-8 to TRBJ2-3; 8 nucleotides match TRBD1. The CDR3 contains 15 residues. Germline trimming cut 6 bases from V and 2 bases from J; bases unmatched to any gene: 8. Germline CDR1 reads SGHTS; CDR2 reads YDEGEE. CDR3 sequence reads: CASTRQGWDTDTQYF. The CDR3, as DNA: TGTGCCAGCACGCGACAGGGGTGGGACACAGATACGCAGTATTTT.

This chain links TRBV7-9 with TRBJ1-6, with 11 bases aligning to TRBD1. The germline gives CDR1 SEHNR, CDR2 FQNEAQ (reference sequence). V shed 6 bases and J 6 bases; nucleotides not matched to a gene: 13. The CDR3 covers 18 residues. The CDR3 spells CASSLYVGTGGVNSPLHF. CDR3 sequence (DNA): TGTGCCAGCAGTCTTTATGTAGGGACAGGGGGAGTTAATTCACCCCTCCACTTT.

The chain carries TRBV12-3 or TRBV12-4 and TRBJ1-1, with unresolved D. This CDR3 has 13 amino acids. The V end was cut by 7 bases, the J end by 1 base, with 10 bases between. As DNA, the CDR3 is TGTGCCAGCACCCAGAATACGAACACTGAAGCTTTCTTT. Its translation is CASTQNTNTEAFF.

This clone was observed once. The rearrangement joins TRBV2 to TRBJ2-2; 12 nucleotides agree with TRBD2. V was pared by 6 bases and J by 5 bases, with 4 bases of the junction left unmatched. The CDR3 has 15 amino acids. Germline CDR1 reads SNHLY; CDR2 reads FYNNEI. The CDR3 loop reads CASRQTSGGTGELFF. In DNA form, the CDR3 reads TGTGCCAGCAGACAGACTAGCGGGGGAACCGGGGAGCTGTTTTTT.

The V and J genes are TRBV9 and TRBJ1-5; unclear D gene. Germline assignment: CDR1 SGDLS and CDR2 YYNGEE. The CDR3 has 14 residues. The V gene lost 0 bases and the J gene lost 2 bases, with 6 bases spanning the gap. The CDR3 reads CASSVGPGNQPQHF. CDR3 bases: TGTGCCAGCAGCGTAGGGCCAGGCAATCAGCCCCAGCATTTT. Filled out from reference TRBV9 and TRBJ1-5, the complete variable domain reads DSGVTQTPKHLITATGQRVTLRCSPRSGDLSVYWYQQSLDQGLQFLIQYYNGEERAKGNILERFSAQQFPDLHSELNLSSLELGDSALYFCASSVGPGNQPQHFGDGTRLSIL.

The chain employs TRBV5-1 and TRBJ1-1; the match to TRBD1 covers 7 bases. The CDR3 is 14 residues long. Germline-derived CDR1 and CDR2 are SGHRS and YFSETQ. The trim removed 0 bases at V and 5 bases at J, leaving 4 bases unmatched. Here the CDR3 DNA reads TGCGCCAGCAGCTTGGGACAGGGTTGGACTGAAGCTTTCTTT. Protein: CASSLGQGWTEAFF.

The chain couples TRBV19 to TRBJ1-2; 7 nucleotides match TRBD1. The CDR3 is 15 amino acids. After removal of 8 bases from V and 4 bases from J, the junction contained 13 bases not matched to a gene. Looked up from germline, CDR1 is LNHDA and CDR2 is SQIVND (reference sequence). The CDR3 DNA follows: TGTGCCAGTTACTCCGGGACAGCACACTTCTATGGCTACACCTTC. It yields the protein CASYSGTAHFYGYTF.

The chain couples TRBV30 to TRBJ2-5, with D tentatively TRBD1 (6 bases). In germline, CDR1 is GTSNPN, CDR2 SVGIG (reference sequence). The V end lost 8 bases, the J end lost 4 bases, and 11 bases lay between the germline ends. The CDR3 has 11 residues. Written as DNA, the CDR3 is TGTGCCGCACAGGGACGAGAGACCCAGTACTTC. It codes for CAAQGRETQYF.

The chain carries TRBV5-1 and TRBJ1-5, with D perhaps TRBD1 (5 bases). V lost 0 bases, J lost 5 bases, and 6 bases lay in between. This CDR3 has 13 amino acids. Germline V gene lookup returns CDR1 SGHRS and CDR2 YFSETQ. The chain's CDR3 is CASSLAGDQPQHF. The CDR3 DNA is TGCGCCAGCAGCTTGGCGGGGGATCAGCCCCAGCATTTT.

J is TRBJ1-2 and V is TRBV3-1 (or the pseudogene TRBV3-2); perhaps TRBD1 as D (6 bases). V dropped 4 bases and J dropped 5 bases, with 20 bases sitting between them. This CDR3 is 16 amino acids long. Germline V gives CDR1 LGHDT, CDR2 YNNKEL (reference sequence). The CDR3 bases are TGTGCCAGCAGCCGGCGACGGGGGGGCCCGGGGTATGGCTACACCTTC. This gives the protein CASSRRRGGPGYGYTF.

CDR3 sequence reads: CASAGQGQVSSYNEQFF. In DNA form, the CDR3 reads TGTGCCTCGGCCGGGCAGGGTCAAGTTTCCTCCTACAATGAGCAGTTCTTC. This sequence joins TRBV9 and TRBJ2-1, with TRBD1 as a possible D gene (5 bases). Trimming pared 10 bases from V and 0 bases from J, leaving 23 bases between. This CDR3 is built from 17 residues. CDR1 and CDR2 (germline): SGDLS, YYNGEE.

This clone was seen a handful of times. The chain links TRBV7-9 to TRBJ1-1; 8 bases match TRBD1. J gave up 0 bases and V 3 bases, and 6 bases lay outside the gene matches. The CDR3 is made up of 16 amino acids. Germline loops: CDR1 SEHNR, CDR2 FQNEAQ (reference sequence). Here the CDR3 reads CASSLDTGGMNTEAFF. As DNA, the CDR3 is TGTGCCAGCAGCTTGGACACAGGGGGAATGAACACTGAAGCTTTCTTT. The full variable domain, with the rest looked up from reference TRBV7-9 and TRBJ1-1, is DTGVSQNPRHKITKRGQNVTFRCDPISEHNRLYWYRQTLGQGPEFLTYFQNEAQLEKSRLLSDRFSAERPKGSFSTLEIQRTEQGDSAMYLCASSLDTGGMNTEAFFGQGTRLTVV.